This entry describes one T cell receptor (beta chain). As yet, its antigen is unknown. These data come from a study of cytomegalovirus exposure and HLA in healthy donors. Study in general: Genetic ancestry analysis placed over 65% of the 300 to 500 donors that were genotyped in the Caucasian-associated cluster. Study-level results: The authors considered a cluster of highly shared sequence variants likely to be a sequencing artifact. It was reported that TCR beta sequences correctly inferred the HLA-A and HLA-B alleles for most subjects. Roughly uniform depth of sequencing across donors was assumed in presence/absence analyses.

This PCR relied on a set of 60 Vbeta primers and 13 Jbeta primers. Clones were sequenced by immunoSEQ multiplex PCR, and TCRdb holds only the in-frame ones, with some missing. In total, the table holds about 72,000 clones. The sample consisted of PBMCs. The sequence was obtained from a woman aged 40-49 years in good health and CMV-seropositive.

CDR3 bases: TGTGCCAGCAGCCTTTGGACACCTGCAACTAATGAAAAACTGTTTTTT. Translated: CASSLWTPATNEKLFF. The chain is built from TRBV7-6 and TRBJ1-4, with D possibly matching TRBD1 (5 bases). Trimming stripped 5 bases from V and 0 bases from J, with 13 bases between. In germline, CDR1 is SGHVS, CDR2 FNYEAQ. This CDR3 is built from 16 residues.